A single sample gave rise to the 4 T cell receptor beta chains below, sequenced in a study of shared T cell receptors in the human thymus. Only in-frame clones appear in the TCRdb table, and some are missing; sequencing was by immunoSEQ multiplex PCR. The repertoire holds roughly 710,000 clones, 70% to 90% seen once, with 0.0095% to 0.011% in the top ten. Another study also made use of these data, one on human thymus T cells.

Source material: thymocytes. The source is a girl under three years old with a congenital heart defect.

This chain joins TRBV5-1 and TRBJ1-1; TRBD1 might be the D (6 bases). The CDR3 loop spans 15 amino acids. Germline assignment: CDR1 SGHRS and CDR2 YFSETQ. V lost 2 bases, J lost 0 bases, and 11 bases lay in between. CDR3: CASSFQGPMNTEAFF. As DNA, the CDR3 is TGCGCCAGCAGCTTTCAGGGGCCCATGAACACTGAAGCTTTCTTT.

The V gene is TRBV5-6, the J gene TRBJ2-5; 9 nucleotides agree with TRBD1. J lost 5 bases, V lost 5 bases, and 13 bases had no gene match. The CDR3 is made up of 16 amino acids. The germline V gene encodes CDR1 SGHDT and CDR2 YYEEEE. The CDR3 loop reads CASSSDRGILGETQYF. The CDR3 nucleotides read TGTGCCAGCAGTTCGGACAGGGGCATTCTGGGGGAGACCCAGTACTTC.

The V gene is TRBV6-1, the J gene TRBJ1-1; TRBD1 is a possible D gene (5 bases). The V and J ends lost 2 bases and 4 bases respectively, with 11 bases between them. The germline V gene has CDR1 MNHNS and CDR2 SASEGT. The CDR3 spans 14 residues. The CDR3 DNA is TGTGCCAGCAGTGAACAGGGTTGGGTCACTGAAGCTTTCTTT. Its translation: CASSEQGWVTEAFF.

The rearrangement joins TRBV18 to TRBJ2-4, with D possibly being TRBD2 (6 bases). The germline V gene encodes CDR1 KGHSH and CDR2 LQKENI. V was cut by 1 base and J by 1 base, with 14 bases left in between. The CDR3 is made up of 17 amino acids. The CDR3 spells CASSPRGTGGAKNIQYF. CDR3 DNA: TGTGCCAGCTCACCACGAGGGACCGGAGGGGCCAAAAACATTCAGTACTTC.